This T cell receptor (beta chain) derives from a study of blood T cell repertoires in COVID-19. Study details: Researchers got acute and convalescent COVID-19 samples from the United States, Italy and Spain.

V was clipped by 0 bases and J by 3 bases, with 9 bases between them. The CDR3 length is 14 residues. Germline values: CDR1 MNHEY, CDR2 SVGEGT. Assay: immunoSEQ multiplex PCR; the TCRdb copy retains only in-frame clones and omits some. Of fewer than 200,000 clones in the sample, roughly 80% were seen once. Seattle patients were enrolled while actively infected and followed longitudinally. The sample comprised peripheral blood. The J gene is TRBJ2-7, the V gene TRBV6-2 or TRBV6-3; D might be TRBD2 (5 bases). This TCR was recovered from a woman aged 60 to 75 with COVID-19, enrolled during active disease. The CDR3 here is CASSYSTINYEQYF. The CDR3 DNA reads TGTGCCAGCAGTTACTCGACTATAAACTACGAGCAGTACTTC.